This T cell receptor beta chain is from a study of vaccination effects on CD4 cells after COVID-19. J was trimmed by 3 bases and V by 4 bases; bases with no gene match: 11. The CDR3 totals 17 residues. Germline V gene sequence: CDR1 LNHNV, CDR2 YYDKDF (reference sequence). A note on this clone: Its antigen remains unidentified.

Before any sequencing was done, the ViraFEST assay used viral peptide pools to expand antigen-specific CD4+ T cells. Following culture for nine to ten days, CD4+ T cells were isolated. Participants completed two doses of the BNT162b2 or mRNA-1273 vaccine. Each vaccine recipient was nucleocapsid antibody negative and had no prior SARS-CoV-2 infection. Study outcomes and limitations: Marked clonal contraction was seen in infection- and vaccine-induced clones late after vaccination.

Clones were sequenced by immunoSEQ multiplex PCR, and TCRdb holds only the in-frame ones, with some missing. This table has approximately 74,000 clones, over 70% appearing once. The sample in question was CD4+ T cells from PBMCs cultured with HCoV-OC43 spike peptides, obtained after COVID-19 vaccination. Specified subset: HCoV-OC43 spike overlapping peptide pool stimulation. The clonotype comes from a human donor who received a COVID-19 vaccine. The gene calls are TRBV15 and TRBJ2-7; 11 bases align to TRBD2. The CDR3 loop is CATSKTSGGDARYEQYV. The CDR3 DNA reads as TGTGCCACCAGCAAAACTAGCGGGGGCGATGCTCGCTACGAGCAGTACGTC.